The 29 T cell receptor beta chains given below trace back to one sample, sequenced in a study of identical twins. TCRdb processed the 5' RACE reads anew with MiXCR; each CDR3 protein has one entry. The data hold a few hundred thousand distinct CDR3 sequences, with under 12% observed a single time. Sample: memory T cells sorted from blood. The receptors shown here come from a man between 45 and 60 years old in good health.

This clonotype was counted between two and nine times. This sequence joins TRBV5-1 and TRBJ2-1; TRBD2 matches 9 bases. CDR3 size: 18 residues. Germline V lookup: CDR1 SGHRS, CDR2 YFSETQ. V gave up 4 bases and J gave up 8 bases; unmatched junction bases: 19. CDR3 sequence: CASSQGLASQAIQDEQFF. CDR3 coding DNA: TGCGCCAGCAGCCAAGGACTAGCGAGTCAGGCCATTCAGGATGAGCAGTTCTTC. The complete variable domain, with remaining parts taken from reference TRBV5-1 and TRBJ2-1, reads KAGVTQTPRYLIKTRGQQVTLSCSPISGHRSVSWYQQTPGQGLQFLFEYFSETQRNKGNFPGRFSGRQFSNSRSEMNVSTLELGDSALYLCASSQGLASQAIQDEQFFGPGTRLTVL.

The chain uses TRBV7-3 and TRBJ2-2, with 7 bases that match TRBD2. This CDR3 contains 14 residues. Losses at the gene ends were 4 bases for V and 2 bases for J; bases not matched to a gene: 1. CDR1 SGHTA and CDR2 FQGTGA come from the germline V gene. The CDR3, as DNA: TGTGCCAGCAGCTGGGGGGGAAACACCGGGGAGCTGTTTTTT. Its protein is CASSWGGNTGELFF.

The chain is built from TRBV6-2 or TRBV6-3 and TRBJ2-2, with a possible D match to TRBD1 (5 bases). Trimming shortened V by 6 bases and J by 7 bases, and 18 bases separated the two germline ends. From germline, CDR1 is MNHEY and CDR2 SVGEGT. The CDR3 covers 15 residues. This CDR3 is CASSRVGATGGELFF. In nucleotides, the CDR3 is TGTGCCAGCAGCAGAGTTGGGGCAACGGGCGGGGAGCTGTTTTTT.

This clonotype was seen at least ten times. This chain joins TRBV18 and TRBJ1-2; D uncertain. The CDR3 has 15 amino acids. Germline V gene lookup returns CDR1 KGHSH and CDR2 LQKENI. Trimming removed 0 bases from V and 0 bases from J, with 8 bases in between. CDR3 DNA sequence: TGTGCCAGCTCACCACCCGTGGGAGCTAACTATGGCTACACCTTC. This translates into CASSPPVGANYGYTF.

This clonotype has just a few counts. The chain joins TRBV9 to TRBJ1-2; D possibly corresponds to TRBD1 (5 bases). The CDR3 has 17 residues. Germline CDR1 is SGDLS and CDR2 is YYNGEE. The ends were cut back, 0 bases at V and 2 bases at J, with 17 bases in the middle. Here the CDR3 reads CASSVGVSGGFNYGYTF. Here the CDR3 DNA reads TGTGCCAGCAGCGTAGGGGTTTCGGGGGGGTTCAACTATGGCTACACCTTC.

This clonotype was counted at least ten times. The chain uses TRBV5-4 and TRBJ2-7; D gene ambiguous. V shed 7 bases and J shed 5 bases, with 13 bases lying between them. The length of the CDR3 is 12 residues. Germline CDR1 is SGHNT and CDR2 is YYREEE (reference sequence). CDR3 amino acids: CASQGGTHEQYF. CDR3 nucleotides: TGTGCCAGCCAAGGTGGAACCCACGAGCAGTACTTC.

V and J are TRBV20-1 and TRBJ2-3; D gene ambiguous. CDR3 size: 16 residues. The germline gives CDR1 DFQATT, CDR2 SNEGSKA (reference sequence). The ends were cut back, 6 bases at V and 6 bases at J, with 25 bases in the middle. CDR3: CSARPPLPTGPDTQYF. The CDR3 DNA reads TGCAGTGCCCGGCCCCCCCTCCCCACGGGTCCCGATACGCAGTATTTT.

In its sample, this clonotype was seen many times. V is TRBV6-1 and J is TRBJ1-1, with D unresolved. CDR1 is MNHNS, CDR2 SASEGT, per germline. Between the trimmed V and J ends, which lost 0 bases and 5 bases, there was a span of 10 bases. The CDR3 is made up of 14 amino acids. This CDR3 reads CASSEAHGLTEAFF. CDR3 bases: TGTGCCAGCAGTGAAGCCCACGGCCTAACTGAAGCTTTCTTT.

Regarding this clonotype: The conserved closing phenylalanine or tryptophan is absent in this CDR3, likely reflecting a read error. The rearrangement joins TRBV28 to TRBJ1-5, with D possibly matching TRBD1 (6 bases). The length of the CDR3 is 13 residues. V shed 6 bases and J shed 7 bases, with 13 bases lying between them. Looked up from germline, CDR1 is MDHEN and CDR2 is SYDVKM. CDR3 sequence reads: CASRGASVQPQHY. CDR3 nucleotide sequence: TGTGCCAGCAGGGGGGCATCGGTCCAGCCCCAGCATTAT.

CDR3 DNA: TGTGCCAGCAGCTTACGAGTGGGGGGCCCTAGCACAGATACGCAGTATTTT. It yields the protein CASSLRVGGPSTDTQYF. V is TRBV7-2 and J is TRBJ2-3; either TRBD1 or TRBD2 may fit D (6 bases each). V was cut by 2 bases and J by 0 bases, with 15 bases left in between. The germline V gene has CDR1 SGHTA and CDR2 FQGNSA. The CDR3 covers 17 residues.

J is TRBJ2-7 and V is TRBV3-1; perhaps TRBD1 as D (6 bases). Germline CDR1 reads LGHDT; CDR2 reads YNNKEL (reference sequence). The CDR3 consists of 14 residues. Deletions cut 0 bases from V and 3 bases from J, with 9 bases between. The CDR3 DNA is TGTGCCAGCAGCCAAGAGGGCAGGGGCTACGAGCAGTACTTC. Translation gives CASSQEGRGYEQYF.

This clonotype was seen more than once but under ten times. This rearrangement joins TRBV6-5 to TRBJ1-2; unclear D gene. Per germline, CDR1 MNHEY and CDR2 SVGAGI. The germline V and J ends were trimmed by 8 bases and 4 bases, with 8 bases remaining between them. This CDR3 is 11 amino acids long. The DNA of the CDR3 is TGTGCCAGCGGTGACTTCTATGGCTACACCTTC. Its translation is CASGDFYGYTF.

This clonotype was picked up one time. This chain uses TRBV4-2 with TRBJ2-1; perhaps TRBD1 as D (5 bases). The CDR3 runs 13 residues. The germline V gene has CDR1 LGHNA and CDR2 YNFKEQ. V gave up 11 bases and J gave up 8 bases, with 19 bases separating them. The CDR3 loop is CAAQSQGFDEQFF. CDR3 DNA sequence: TGTGCCGCACAATCGCAGGGTTTCGATGAGCAGTTCTTC.

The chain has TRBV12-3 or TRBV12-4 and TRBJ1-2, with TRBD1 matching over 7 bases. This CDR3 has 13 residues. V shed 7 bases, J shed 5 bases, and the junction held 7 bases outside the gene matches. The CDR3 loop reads CASKQTGRYGYTF. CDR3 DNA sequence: TGTGCCAGCAAGCAGACAGGGAGATATGGCTACACCTTC.

CDR3 in amino acids: CSARNIFRIPSLHF. The CDR3 DNA sequence: TGCAGTGCTAGAAATATTTTCCGGATTCCATCCCTCCACTTT. V usage is TRBV20-1 and J usage is TRBJ1-6; D remains unclear. This CDR3 has 14 residues. Germline values: CDR1 DFQATT, CDR2 SNEGSKA (reference sequence). V was pared by 2 bases and J by 14 bases, with 19 bases between.

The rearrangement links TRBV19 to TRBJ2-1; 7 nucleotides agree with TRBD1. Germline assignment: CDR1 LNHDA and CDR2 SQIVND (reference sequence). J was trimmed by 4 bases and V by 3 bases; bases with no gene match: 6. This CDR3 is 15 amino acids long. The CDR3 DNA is TGTGCCAGTAGTATCGAGGGGGCCGGATACAATGAGCAGTTCTTC. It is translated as CASSIEGAGYNEQFF.

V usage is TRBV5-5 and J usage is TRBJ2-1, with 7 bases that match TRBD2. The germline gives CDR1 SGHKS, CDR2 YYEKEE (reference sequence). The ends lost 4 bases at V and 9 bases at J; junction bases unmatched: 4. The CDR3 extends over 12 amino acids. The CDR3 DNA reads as TGTGCCAGCAGCCCAGCGGGATTTGAGCAGTTCTTC. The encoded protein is CASSPAGFEQFF. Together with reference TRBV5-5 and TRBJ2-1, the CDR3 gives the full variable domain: DAGVTQSPTHLIKTRGQQVTLRCSPISGHKSVSWYQQVLGQGPQFIFQYYEKEERGRGNFPDRFSARQFPNYSSELNVNALLLGDSALYLCASSPAGFEQFFGPGTRLTVL.

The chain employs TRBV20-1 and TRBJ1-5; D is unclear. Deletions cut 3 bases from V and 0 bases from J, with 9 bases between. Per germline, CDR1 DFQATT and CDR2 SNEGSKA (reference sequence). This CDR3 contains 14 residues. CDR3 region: CSASQADSNQPQHF. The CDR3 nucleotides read TGCAGTGCTAGTCAGGCAGATAGCAATCAGCCCCAGCATTTT.

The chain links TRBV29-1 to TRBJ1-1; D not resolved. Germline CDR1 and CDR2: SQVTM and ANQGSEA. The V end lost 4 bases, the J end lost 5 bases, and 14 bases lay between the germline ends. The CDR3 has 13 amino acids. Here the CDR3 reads CSVGSPGRTEAFF. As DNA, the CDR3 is TGCAGCGTTGGTTCCCCGGGGAGGACTGAAGCTTTCTTT.

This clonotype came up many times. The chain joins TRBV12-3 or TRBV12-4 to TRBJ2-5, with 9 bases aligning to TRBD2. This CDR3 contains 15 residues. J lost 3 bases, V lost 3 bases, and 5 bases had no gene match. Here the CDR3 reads CASSFSAGGKETQYF. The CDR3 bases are TGTGCCAGCAGTTTCTCGGCGGGAGGGAAAGAGACCCAGTACTTC.

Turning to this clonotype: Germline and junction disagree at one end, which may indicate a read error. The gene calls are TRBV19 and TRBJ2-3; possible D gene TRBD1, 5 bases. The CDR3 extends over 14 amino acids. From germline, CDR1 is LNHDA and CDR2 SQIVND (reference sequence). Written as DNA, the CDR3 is TGTACCAGTAGTACCGGGCAGGGAACAGATACGCAGTATTTT. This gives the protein CTSSTGQGTDTQYF.

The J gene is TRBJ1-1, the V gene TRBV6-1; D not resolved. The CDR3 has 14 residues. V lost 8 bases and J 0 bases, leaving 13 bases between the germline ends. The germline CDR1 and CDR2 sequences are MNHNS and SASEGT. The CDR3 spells CASPSGGLNTEAFF. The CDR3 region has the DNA TGTGCCAGCCCCTCGGGAGGTTTGAACACTGAAGCTTTCTTT.

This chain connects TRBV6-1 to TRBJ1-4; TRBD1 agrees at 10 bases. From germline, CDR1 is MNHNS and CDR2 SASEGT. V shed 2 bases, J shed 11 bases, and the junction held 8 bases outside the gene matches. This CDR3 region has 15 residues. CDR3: CASSEPGTGEGKLFF. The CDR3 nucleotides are TGTGCCAGCAGTGAACCTGGGACAGGGGAGGGCAAACTGTTTTTT.

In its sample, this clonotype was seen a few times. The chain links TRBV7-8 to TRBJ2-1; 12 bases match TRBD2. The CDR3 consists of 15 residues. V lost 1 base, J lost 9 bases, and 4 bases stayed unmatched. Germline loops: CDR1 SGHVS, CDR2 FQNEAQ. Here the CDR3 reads CASSLVVTSGGEQFF. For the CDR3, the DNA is TGTGCCAGCAGCTTAGTGGTGACTAGCGGGGGTGAGCAGTTCTTC.

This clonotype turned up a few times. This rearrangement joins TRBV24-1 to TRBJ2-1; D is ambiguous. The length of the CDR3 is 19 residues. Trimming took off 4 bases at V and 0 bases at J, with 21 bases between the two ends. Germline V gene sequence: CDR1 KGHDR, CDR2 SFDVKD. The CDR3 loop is CATSDQNPRFGSSYNEQFF. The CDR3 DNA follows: TGTGCCACCAGTGACCAAAACCCCAGATTCGGTAGCTCCTACAATGAGCAGTTCTTC.

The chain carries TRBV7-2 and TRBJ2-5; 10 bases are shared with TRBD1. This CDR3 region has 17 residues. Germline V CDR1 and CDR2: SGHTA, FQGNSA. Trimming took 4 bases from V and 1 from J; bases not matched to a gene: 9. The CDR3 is CASSSIRDRGVQETQYF. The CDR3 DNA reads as TGTGCCAGCAGCTCGATCCGGGACAGGGGAGTCCAAGAGACCCAGTACTTC.

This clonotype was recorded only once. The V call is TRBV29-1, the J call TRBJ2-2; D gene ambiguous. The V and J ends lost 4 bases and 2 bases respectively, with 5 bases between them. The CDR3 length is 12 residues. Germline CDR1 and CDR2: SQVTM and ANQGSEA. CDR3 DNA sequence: TGCAGCGTTGTAGGTAACACCGGGGAGCTGTTTTTT. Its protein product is CSVVGNTGELFF.

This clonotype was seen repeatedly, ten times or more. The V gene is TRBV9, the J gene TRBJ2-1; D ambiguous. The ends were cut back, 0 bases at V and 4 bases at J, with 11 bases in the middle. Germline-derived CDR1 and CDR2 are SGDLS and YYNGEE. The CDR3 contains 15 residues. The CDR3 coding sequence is TGTGCCAGCAGCGTAGAAGGTGGCACGTACAATGAGCAGTTCTTC. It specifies CASSVEGGTYNEQFF. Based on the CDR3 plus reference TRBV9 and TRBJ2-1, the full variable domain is DSGVTQTPKHLITATGQRVTLRCSPRSGDLSVYWYQQSLDQGLQFLIQYYNGEERAKGNILERFSAQQFPDLHSELNLSSLELGDSALYFCASSVEGGTYNEQFFGPGTRLTVL.

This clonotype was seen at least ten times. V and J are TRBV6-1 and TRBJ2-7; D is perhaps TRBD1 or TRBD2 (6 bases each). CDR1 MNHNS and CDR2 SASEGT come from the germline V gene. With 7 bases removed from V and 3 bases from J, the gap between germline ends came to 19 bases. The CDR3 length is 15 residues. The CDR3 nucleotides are TGTGCCAGCATTCCTTACGGGGGCGGGGACTACGAGCAGTACTTC. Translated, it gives CASIPYGGGDYEQYF.